Following are 26 T cell receptor beta chains from one sample sequenced in a study of shared clonotypes between healthy human individuals. Method: immunoSEQ multiplex PCR; TCRdb's copy keeps in-frame clones and lacks some. The top ten clones hold about 0.52% of a sample with roughly 1,000,000 clones, around 78% of them seen once. The source material was memory CD4+ T cells from PBMCs. Subset noted: CD45RA-negative fraction. Source of these receptors: a young man in good health. Some clones in this sample may be carry-over from other donors' samples.

The chain uses TRBV30 and TRBJ1-3; D gene ambiguous. Germline lookup yields CDR1 GTSNPN and CDR2 SVGIG (reference sequence). The CDR3 sequence is 15 residues long. Trimming shortened V by 4 bases and J by 0 bases, and 13 bases separated the two germline ends. The CDR3 loop is CAWKGGRSSGNTIYF. Here the CDR3 DNA reads TGTGCCTGGAAGGGCGGGCGATCCTCTGGAAACACCATATATTTT.

The chain carries TRBV30 and TRBJ1-5; TRBD1 aligns across 7 bases. This CDR3 contains 20 residues. Germline V gives CDR1 GTSNPN, CDR2 SVGIG (reference sequence). The ends lost 2 bases at V and 4 bases at J; junction bases unmatched: 23. The CDR3 DNA is TGTGCCTGGAGTTACCTTCGACAGGGTGCCCTTGGGGGTAGAAATCAGCCCCAGCATTTT. Translation gives CAWSYLRQGALGGRNQPQHF.

This rearrangement joins TRBV4-1 to TRBJ2-1, with D possibly being TRBD1 (6 bases). V lost 4 bases and J 5 bases, leaving 12 bases between the germline ends. Germline V gene sequence: CDR1 MGHRA, CDR2 YSYEKL. This CDR3 region has 14 residues. The CDR3 nucleotides read TGCGCCAGCAGCCTTGGACAGATAAACAATGAGCAGTTCTTC. Protein: CASSLGQINNEQFF.

This clone appeared a few times. This rearrangement joins TRBV25-1 to TRBJ1-1; 7 nucleotides align to TRBD1. CDR1 is MGHDK and CDR2 is SYGVNS in the germline V gene. CDR3 size: 15 residues. The junction had 10 bases not matched to a gene; V was cut back by 6 bases and J by 3 bases. CDR3 DNA: TGTGCCAGCAGCCCCACGACAGGGTTCGACACTGAAGCTTTCTTT. Translated, it gives CASSPTTGFDTEAFF.

The rearrangement links TRBV5-1 to TRBJ2-5, with 8 bases matching TRBD1. From germline, CDR1 is SGHRS and CDR2 YFSETQ. V lost 2 bases to trimming and J lost 5 bases; unmatched junction nucleotides: 8. This CDR3 contains 15 residues. The CDR3 here is CASSLTPGGRETQYF. The CDR3 DNA sequence: TGCGCCAGCAGCTTAACACCAGGGGGCCGGGAGACCCAGTACTTC.

The rearrangement joins TRBV9 to TRBJ2-5; 10 bases align to TRBD2. This CDR3 has 13 residues. The germline gives CDR1 SGDLS, CDR2 YYNGEE. The junction had 2 bases not matched to a gene; V was cut back by 4 bases and J by 5 bases. The CDR3, as DNA: TGTGCCAGCAGCCCGGGACTAGCGGAGACCCAGTACTTC. It specifies CASSPGLAETQYF.

The gene calls are TRBV5-1 and TRBJ2-7; 7 nucleotides match TRBD2. From germline, CDR1 is SGHRS and CDR2 YFSETQ. The CDR3 has 15 residues. Trimming removed 0 bases from V and 7 bases from J; junction bases left unmatched: 10. The CDR3 DNA sequence: TGCGCCAGCAGCTTGGAGGGGCTAGCGGTGGGGGAGCAGTACTTC. Residues: CASSLEGLAVGEQYF.

The J gene is TRBJ2-7, the V gene TRBV4-1, with 8 bases lining up with TRBD2. The CDR3 has 14 amino acids. V lost 6 bases, J lost 2 bases, and 6 bases stayed unmatched. CDR1 is MGHRA and CDR2 is YSYEKL in the germline V gene. Here the CDR3 reads CASRKGLDAYEQYF. The CDR3 DNA reads TGCGCCAGCAGGAAGGGACTAGATGCCTACGAGCAGTACTTC.

In this sample, this clone turned up a few times. This chain connects TRBV5-5 to TRBJ1-2, with D perhaps matching TRBD1 (6 bases). The CDR3 totals 16 residues. Germline V CDR1 and CDR2: SGHKS, YYEKEE (reference sequence). Deletions cut 2 bases from V and 2 bases from J, with 16 bases between. The CDR3 bases are TGTGCCAGCAGCTTATGGGGGGCGGTGTGGAACTATGGCTACACCTTC. This sequence encodes CASSLWGAVWNYGYTF.

This sequence joins TRBV28 and TRBJ2-7; 10 nucleotides align to TRBD2. V gave up 6 bases and J gave up 2 bases; unmatched junction bases: 1. Per the germline V gene, CDR1 is MDHEN and CDR2 is SYDVKM. The CDR3 is 13 residues long. The CDR3 bases are TGTGCCAGCAGACTAGCGGGACCCTACGAGCAGTACTTC. Amino acids: CASRLAGPYEQYF.

This chain joins TRBV10-3 and TRBJ2-5, with 11 positions matching TRBD2. J was trimmed by 4 bases and V by 6 bases; bases with no gene match: 4. The CDR3 covers 14 residues. Germline CDR1 and CDR2: ENHRY and SYGVKD. The chain's CDR3 is CAIRGTSGRETQYF. The CDR3 DNA sequence: TGTGCCATCAGGGGGACTAGCGGAAGAGAGACCCAGTACTTC.

The rearrangement joins TRBV7-3 to TRBJ1-5; D is unresolved. V was shortened by 0 bases and J by 5 bases, with 17 bases between the two germline ends. This CDR3 is 17 amino acids long. Germline-derived CDR1 and CDR2 are SGHTA and FQGTGA. The CDR3 loop is CASSLTLESTWYQPQHF. The CDR3 bases are TGTGCCAGCAGCTTAACGTTAGAGTCAACCTGGTATCAGCCCCAGCATTTT. Variable domain in full (rest from reference TRBV7-3 and TRBJ1-5): GAGVSQTPSNKVTEKGKYVELRCDPISGHTALYWYRQSLGQGPEFLIYFQGTGAADDSGLPNDRFFAVRPEGSVSTLKIQRTERGDSAVYLCASSLTLESTWYQPQHFGDGTRLSIL.

The chain joins TRBV4-3 to TRBJ1-2; possible D gene TRBD1, 6 bases. V lost 5 bases and J lost 2, with 12 bases in between. Germline loops: CDR1 LGHNA, CDR2 YSLEER. The CDR3 contains 14 residues. The CDR3 DNA reads as TGCGCCAGCAGCGACTGGGGGGCGAACTATGGCTACACCTTC. Translating gives CASSDWGANYGYTF.

On this clone itself: The identical CDR3 is also encoded by other nucleotide sequences in the sample. This chain uses TRBV7-3 with TRBJ2-1; the D gene is possibly TRBD2 (6 bases). The CDR3 runs to 15 residues. Germline CDR1 and CDR2: SGHTA and FQGTGA. The V end lost 2 bases, the J end lost 3 bases, and 11 bases lay between the germline ends. Here the CDR3 reads CASSLRAGNYNEQFF. The CDR3 region has the DNA TGTGCCAGCAGCTTACGCGCGGGAAACTACAATGAGCAGTTCTTC.

The chain recombines TRBV9 with TRBJ2-7, with 7 bases lining up with TRBD1. V lost 4 bases, J lost 6 bases, and 13 bases stayed unmatched. Germline values: CDR1 SGDLS, CDR2 YYNGEE. CDR3 length equals 15 residues. The CDR3 region has the DNA TGTGCCAGCAGCCCGGGCGGACAGGTGGGGAGCGAGCAGTACTTC. As protein: CASSPGGQVGSEQYF.

The chain joins TRBV30 to TRBJ2-3; D ambiguous. V lost 3 bases and J 6 bases, leaving 13 bases between the germline ends. In germline, CDR1 is GTSNPN, CDR2 SVGIG (reference sequence). The CDR3 extends over 13 amino acids. CDR3 sequence: CAWRNLVRDTQYF. The CDR3 DNA reads TGTGCCTGGAGGAACCTAGTTAGGGATACGCAGTATTTT. Drawing the rest from reference TRBV30 and TRBJ2-3, the complete variable domain is SQTIHQWPATLVQPVGSPLSLECTVEGTSNPNLYWYRQAAGRGLQLLFYSVGIGQISSEVPQNLSASRPQDRQFILSSKKLLLSDSGFYLCAWRNLVRDTQYFGPGTRLTVL.

This clone showed up just a few times. The chain has TRBV5-1 and TRBJ2-4; 8 bases line up with TRBD1. Germline assignment: CDR1 SGHRS and CDR2 YFSETQ. The CDR3 totals 15 residues. V was clipped by 4 bases and J by 3 bases; unmatched bases: 6. The CDR3 DNA is TGCGCCAGCAGCGAAGGACAGGGCGACAAAAACATTCAGTACTTC. This gives the protein CASSEGQGDKNIQYF.

The chain has TRBV7-7 and TRBJ2-1; 7 nucleotides match TRBD1. The CDR3 has 16 residues. V was clipped by 5 bases and J by 1 base; unmatched bases: 8. Germline CDR1 and CDR2: SSHAT and FNYEAQ (reference sequence). The CDR3 is CASSIGGPTSYNEQFF. CDR3 DNA sequence: TGTGCCAGCAGCATAGGGGGCCCCACTTCCTACAATGAGCAGTTCTTC. Drawing the rest from reference TRBV7-7 and TRBJ2-1, the complete variable domain is GAGVSQSPRYKVTKRGQDVTLRCDPISSHATLYWYQQALGQGPEFLTYFNYEAQPDKSGLPSDRFSAERPEGSISTLTIQRTEQRDSAMYRCASSIGGPTSYNEQFFGPGTRLTVL.

The chain combines TRBV11-3 with TRBJ2-2, with D perhaps TRBD2 (6 bases). This CDR3 spans 15 amino acids. The V and J ends lost 5 bases and 4 bases respectively, with 14 bases between them. The germline V gene encodes CDR1 SGHNT and CDR2 YENEEA. DNA of the CDR3: TGTGCCAGCAGCCCCGGGGGACTGATCACCGGGGAGCTGTTTTTT. This translates into CASSPGGLITGELFF.

The chain's CDR3 is CASIPPGGTYGYTF. CDR3 sequence (DNA): TGTGCCAGCATCCCCCCTGGCGGGACCTATGGCTACACCTTC. The chain combines TRBV7-2 with TRBJ1-2; tentative D call: TRBD1 (5 bases). The CDR3 consists of 14 residues. The germline gives CDR1 SGHTA, CDR2 FQGNSA. Trimming shortened V by 7 bases and J by 4 bases, and 16 bases separated the two germline ends.

CDR3 coding DNA: TGTGCCAGCAGTTACTCCACCGGGACAGTTGAAGCTTTCTTT. Encoded protein: CASSYSTGTVEAFF. The chain has TRBV6-6 and TRBJ1-1; 7 nucleotides agree with TRBD1. Germline trimming cut 0 bases from V and 7 bases from J; bases unmatched to any gene: 5. This CDR3 contains 14 residues. The germline CDR1 and CDR2 sequences are MNHNY and SVGAGI (reference sequence).

The chain recombines TRBV6-5 with TRBJ1-3; 7 nucleotides line up with TRBD1. Germline V gene sequence: CDR1 MNHEY, CDR2 SVGAGI. V was clipped by 4 bases and J by 4 bases; unmatched bases: 4. The CDR3 sequence is 14 residues long. Here the CDR3 reads CASSWGQSGNTIYF. The CDR3 DNA reads TGTGCCAGCAGTTGGGGACAGAGCGGAAACACCATATATTTT.

The genes are TRBV10-1 and TRBJ2-7; TRBD2 is a possible D gene (5 bases). The CDR3 has 13 amino acids. Trimming took off 5 bases at V and 3 bases at J, with 11 bases between the two ends. The germline V gene encodes CDR1 WNHNN and CDR2 SYGVQD (reference sequence). CDR3 amino acids: CASSPRGIYEQYF. The CDR3 region has the DNA TGCGCCAGCAGTCCACGGGGTATCTACGAGCAGTACTTC.

The J gene is TRBJ2-2, the V gene TRBV30, with 13 bases matching TRBD2. Germline V lookup: CDR1 GTSNPN, CDR2 SVGIG (reference sequence). CDR3 length: 15 residues. After removal of 8 bases from V and 4 bases from J, the junction contained 7 bases not matched to a gene. This chain's CDR3 is CAGLAGVFGTGELFF. CDR3 nucleotide sequence: TGTGCCGGACTAGCGGGAGTTTTTGGCACCGGGGAGCTGTTTTTT.

The chain uses TRBV6-6 and TRBJ2-7; 12 bases match TRBD2. J lost 6 bases, V lost 5 bases, and 5 bases had no gene match. This CDR3 is 14 amino acids long. Germline V gives CDR1 MNHNY, CDR2 SVGAGI (reference sequence). CDR3 in amino acids: CASSHPGLAGEQYF. The CDR3 DNA sequence: TGTGCCAGCAGTCATCCGGGACTAGCGGGCGAGCAGTACTTC.

This clone was recorded once. J is TRBJ2-5 and V is TRBV7-3; 7 bases are a match to TRBD2. CDR3 length: 12 residues. The ends lost 4 bases at V and 5 bases at J; junction bases unmatched: 1. Germline V gene lookup returns CDR1 SGHTA and CDR2 FQGTGA. This CDR3 reads CASSSGGETQYF. Written as DNA, the CDR3 is TGTGCCAGCAGCTCCGGGGGGGAGACCCAGTACTTC.